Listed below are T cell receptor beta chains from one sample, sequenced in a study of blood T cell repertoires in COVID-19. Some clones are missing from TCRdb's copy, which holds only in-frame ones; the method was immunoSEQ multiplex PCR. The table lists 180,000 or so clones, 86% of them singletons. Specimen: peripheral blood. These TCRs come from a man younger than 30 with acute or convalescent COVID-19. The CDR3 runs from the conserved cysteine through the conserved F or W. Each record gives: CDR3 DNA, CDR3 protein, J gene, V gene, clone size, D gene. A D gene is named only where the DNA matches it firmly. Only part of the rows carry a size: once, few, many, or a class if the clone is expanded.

DNA: TGTGCCAGCAGCTTAGCGGGGGCTAGGCCTAACTATGGCTACACCTTC; CDR3: CASSLAGARPNYGYTF; J: TRBJ1-2; V: TRBV7-8; size: -; D: -
DNA: TGTGCCAGCAGTTTTTTGAGCTCTGGAAACACCATATATTTT; CDR3: CASSFLSSGNTIYF; J: TRBJ1-3; V: TRBV28; size: -; D: -
DNA: TGTGCCAGTAGTACCCAGGGAAGGGTCACTGAAGCTTTCTTT; CDR3: CASSTQGRVTEAFF; J: TRBJ1-1; V: TRBV19; size: few; D: -
DNA: TGTGCCAGCAGTGTTCGGACAACCAGGGGAACTAATGAAAAACTGTTTTTT; CDR3: CASSVRTTRGTNEKLFF; J: TRBJ1-4; V: TRBV27; size: -; D: -
DNA: TGTGCCAGCAGCGTAGACCAGGGGGCAAATTCACCCCTCCACTTT; CDR3: CASSVDQGANSPLHF; J: TRBJ1-6; V: TRBV9; size: -; D: TRBD1
DNA: TGTGCCAGCTCGCCCGGGACAGGGGGCGTCACCGGGGAGCTGTTTTTT; CDR3: CASSPGTGGVTGELFF; J: TRBJ2-2; V: TRBV18; size: -; D: TRBD1
DNA: TGTGCCAGCAGTCCGTACCCCGGGACAGGGGGCTATGGCTACACCTTC; CDR3: CASSPYPGTGGYGYTF; J: TRBJ1-2; V: TRBV28; size: few; D: TRBD1
DNA: TGTGCCACCAGCAGGTACAGGGAGCATAGCAATCAGCCCCAGCATTTT; CDR3: CATSRYREHSNQPQHF; J: TRBJ1-5; V: TRBV15; size: -; D: -
DNA: TGTGCCAGCAGCCAAGCCTCGGTTTATAATTCACCCCTCCACTTT; CDR3: CASSQASVYNSPLHF; J: TRBJ1-6; V: TRBV3-1/TRBV3-2; size: few; D: -
DNA: TGTGCCAGCACTACCGGTAAGGAAGCTTTCTTT; CDR3: CASTTGKEAFF; J: TRBJ1-1; V: TRBV12-3/TRBV12-4; size: -; D: -